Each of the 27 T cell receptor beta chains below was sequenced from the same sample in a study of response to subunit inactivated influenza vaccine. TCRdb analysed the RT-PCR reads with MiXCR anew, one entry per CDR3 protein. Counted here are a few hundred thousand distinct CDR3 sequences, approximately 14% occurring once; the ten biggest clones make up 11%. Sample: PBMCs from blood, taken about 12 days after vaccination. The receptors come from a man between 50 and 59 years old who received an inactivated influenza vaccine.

The CDR3 spells CASKEGWGNTIYF. The DNA of the CDR3 is TGTGCCAGCAAGGAGGGGTGGGGAAACACCATATATTTT. The chain is built from TRBV12-3 or TRBV12-4 and TRBJ1-3; D may be TRBD1 (5 bases). Deletions cut 7 bases from V and 4 bases from J, with 11 bases between. The CDR3 has 13 residues.

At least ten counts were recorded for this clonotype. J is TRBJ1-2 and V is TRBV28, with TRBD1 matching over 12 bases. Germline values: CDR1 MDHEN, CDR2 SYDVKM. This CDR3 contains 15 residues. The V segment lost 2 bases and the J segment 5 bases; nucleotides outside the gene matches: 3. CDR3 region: CASSLGTGGQYGYTF. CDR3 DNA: TGTGCCAGCAGTTTAGGGACAGGGGGCCAGTATGGCTACACCTTC.

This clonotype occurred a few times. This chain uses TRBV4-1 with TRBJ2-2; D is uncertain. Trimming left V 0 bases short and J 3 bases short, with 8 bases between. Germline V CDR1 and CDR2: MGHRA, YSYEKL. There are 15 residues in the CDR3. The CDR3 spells CASSQERTYTGELFF. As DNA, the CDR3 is TGCGCCAGCAGCCAAGAGCGAACTTACACCGGGGAGCTGTTTTTT.

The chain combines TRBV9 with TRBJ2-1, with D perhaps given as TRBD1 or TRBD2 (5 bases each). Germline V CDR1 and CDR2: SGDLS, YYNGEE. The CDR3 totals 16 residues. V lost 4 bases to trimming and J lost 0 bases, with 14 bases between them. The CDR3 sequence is CASSLGDHSSYNEQFF. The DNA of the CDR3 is TGTGCCAGCAGCCTCGGGGACCACAGCTCCTACAATGAGCAGTTCTTC.

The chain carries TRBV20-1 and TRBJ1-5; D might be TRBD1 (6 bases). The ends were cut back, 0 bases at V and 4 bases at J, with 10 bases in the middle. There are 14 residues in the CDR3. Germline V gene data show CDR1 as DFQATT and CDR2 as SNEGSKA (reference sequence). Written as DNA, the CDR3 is TGCAGTGCTAGAGATCCCGGACAGAATCAGCCCCAGCATTTT. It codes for CSARDPGQNQPQHF.

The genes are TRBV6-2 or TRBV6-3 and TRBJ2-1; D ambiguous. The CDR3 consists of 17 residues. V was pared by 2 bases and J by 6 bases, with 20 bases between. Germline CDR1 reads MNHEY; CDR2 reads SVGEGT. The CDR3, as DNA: TGTGCCAGCAGTTACATAGCTGGTAAATCCATAAGCAATGAGCAGTTCTTC. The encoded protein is CASSYIAGKSISNEQFF.

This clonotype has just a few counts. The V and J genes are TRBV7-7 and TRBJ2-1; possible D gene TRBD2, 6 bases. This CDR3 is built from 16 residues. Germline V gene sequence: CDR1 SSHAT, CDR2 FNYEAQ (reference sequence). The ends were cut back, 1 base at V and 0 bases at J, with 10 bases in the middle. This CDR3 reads CASSLEFGSSYNEQFF. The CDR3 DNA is TGTGCCAGCAGCTTAGAGTTCGGGAGCTCCTACAATGAGCAGTTCTTC.

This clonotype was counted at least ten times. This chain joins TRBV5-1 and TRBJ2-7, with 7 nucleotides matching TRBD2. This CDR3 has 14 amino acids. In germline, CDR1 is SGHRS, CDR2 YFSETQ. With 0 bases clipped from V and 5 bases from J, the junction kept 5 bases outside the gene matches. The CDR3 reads CASSLAGGSHEQYF. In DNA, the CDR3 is TGCGCCAGCAGCTTGGCCGGGGGGTCGCACGAGCAGTACTTC.

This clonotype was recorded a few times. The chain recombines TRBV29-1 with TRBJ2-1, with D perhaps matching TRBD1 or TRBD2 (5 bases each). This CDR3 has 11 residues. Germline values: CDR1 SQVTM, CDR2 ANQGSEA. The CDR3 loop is CSIPGGNEQFF. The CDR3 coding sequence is TGCAGTATCCCTGGGGGCAATGAGCAGTTCTTC.

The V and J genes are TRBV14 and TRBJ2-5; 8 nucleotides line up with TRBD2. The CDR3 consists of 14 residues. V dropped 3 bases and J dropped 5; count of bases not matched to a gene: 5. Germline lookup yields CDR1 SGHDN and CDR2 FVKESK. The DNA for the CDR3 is TGTGCCAGCAGCCAGGGAGCGGGAGTGGAGACCCAGTACTTC. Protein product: CASSQGAGVETQYF.

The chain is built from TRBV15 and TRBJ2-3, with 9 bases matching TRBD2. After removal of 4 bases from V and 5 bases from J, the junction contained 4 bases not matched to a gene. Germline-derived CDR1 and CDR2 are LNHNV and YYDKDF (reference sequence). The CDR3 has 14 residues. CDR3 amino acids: CATSIAGGEDTQYF. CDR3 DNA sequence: TGTGCCACCAGCATCGCGGGAGGGGAAGATACGCAGTATTTT.

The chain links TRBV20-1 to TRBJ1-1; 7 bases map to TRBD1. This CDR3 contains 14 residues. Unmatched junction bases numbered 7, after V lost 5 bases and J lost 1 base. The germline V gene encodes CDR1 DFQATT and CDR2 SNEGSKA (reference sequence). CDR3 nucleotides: TGCAGTGCTTCACGGGACAGCTCGAACACTGAAGCTTTCTTT. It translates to CSASRDSSNTEAFF.

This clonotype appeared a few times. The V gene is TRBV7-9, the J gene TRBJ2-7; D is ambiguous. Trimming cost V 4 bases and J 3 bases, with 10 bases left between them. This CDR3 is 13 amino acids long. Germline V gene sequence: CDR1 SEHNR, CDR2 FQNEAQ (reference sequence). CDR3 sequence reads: CASSSLGNYEQYF. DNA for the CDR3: TGTGCCAGCAGCTCTTTGGGCAACTACGAGCAGTACTTC.

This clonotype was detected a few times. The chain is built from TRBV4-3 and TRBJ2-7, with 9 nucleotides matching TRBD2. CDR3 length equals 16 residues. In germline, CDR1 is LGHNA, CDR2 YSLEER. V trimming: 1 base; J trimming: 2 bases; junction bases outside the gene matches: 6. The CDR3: CASSQGAGGPPYEQYF. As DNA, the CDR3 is TGCGCCAGCAGCCAAGGGGCGGGAGGGCCCCCCTACGAGCAGTACTTC.

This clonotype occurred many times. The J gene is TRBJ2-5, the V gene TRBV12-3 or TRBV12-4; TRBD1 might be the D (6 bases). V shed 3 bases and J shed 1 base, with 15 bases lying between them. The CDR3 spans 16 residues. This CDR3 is CASSFEQGRSQETQYF. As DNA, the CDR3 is TGTGCCAGCAGTTTTGAACAGGGAAGGTCCCAAGAGACCCAGTACTTC.

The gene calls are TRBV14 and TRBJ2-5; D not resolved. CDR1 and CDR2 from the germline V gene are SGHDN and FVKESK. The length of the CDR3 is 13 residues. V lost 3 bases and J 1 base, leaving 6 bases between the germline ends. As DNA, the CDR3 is TGTGCCAGCAGCCAGCGGTTCCAAGAGACCCAGTACTTC. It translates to CASSQRFQETQYF.

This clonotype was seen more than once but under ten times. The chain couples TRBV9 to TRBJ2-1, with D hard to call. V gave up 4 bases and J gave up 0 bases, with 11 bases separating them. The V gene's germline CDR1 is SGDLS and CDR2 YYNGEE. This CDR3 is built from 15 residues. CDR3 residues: CASSYLGSSYNEQFF. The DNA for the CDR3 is TGTGCCAGCAGCTACCTCGGTAGCTCCTACAATGAGCAGTTCTTC.

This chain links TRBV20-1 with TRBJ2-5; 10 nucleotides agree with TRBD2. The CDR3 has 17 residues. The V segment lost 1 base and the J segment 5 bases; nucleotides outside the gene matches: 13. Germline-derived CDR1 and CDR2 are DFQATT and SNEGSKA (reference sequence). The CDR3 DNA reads TGCAGTGCTAGAGGCACCAGATCTAGCGGGGGTTGGGAGACCCAGTACTTC. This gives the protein CSARGTRSSGGWETQYF.

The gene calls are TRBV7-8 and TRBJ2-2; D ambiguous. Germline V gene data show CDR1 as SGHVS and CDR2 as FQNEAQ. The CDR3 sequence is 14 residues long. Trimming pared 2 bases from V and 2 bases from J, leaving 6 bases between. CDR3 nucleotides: TGTGCCAGCAGCTTAACACAAAACACCGGGGAGCTGTTTTTT. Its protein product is CASSLTQNTGELFF.

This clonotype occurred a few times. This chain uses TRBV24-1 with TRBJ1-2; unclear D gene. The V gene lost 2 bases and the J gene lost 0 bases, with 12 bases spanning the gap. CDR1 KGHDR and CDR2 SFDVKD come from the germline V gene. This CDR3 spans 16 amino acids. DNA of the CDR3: TGTGCCACCAGTGATTCGAGCGCCTTTGCTAACTATGGCTACACCTTC. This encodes CATSDSSAFANYGYTF.

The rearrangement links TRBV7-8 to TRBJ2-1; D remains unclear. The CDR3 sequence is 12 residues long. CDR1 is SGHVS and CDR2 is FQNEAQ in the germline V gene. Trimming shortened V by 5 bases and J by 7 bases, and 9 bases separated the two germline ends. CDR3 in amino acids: CASSPVRNEQFF. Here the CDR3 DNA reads TGTGCCAGCAGCCCCGTGAGGAATGAGCAGTTCTTC. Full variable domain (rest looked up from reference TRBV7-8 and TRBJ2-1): GAGVSQSPRYKVAKRGQDVALRCDPISGHVSLFWYQQALGQGPEFLTYFQNEAQLDKSGLPSDRFFAERPEGSVSTLKIQRTQQEDSAVYLCASSPVRNEQFFGPGTRLTVL.

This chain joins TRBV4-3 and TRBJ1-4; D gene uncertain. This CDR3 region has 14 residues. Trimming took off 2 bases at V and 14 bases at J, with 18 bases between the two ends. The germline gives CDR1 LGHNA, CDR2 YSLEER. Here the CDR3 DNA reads TGCGCCAGCAGCCAAAGTCCGAAGTCCCCTTCGCTGTTTTTT. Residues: CASSQSPKSPSLFF.

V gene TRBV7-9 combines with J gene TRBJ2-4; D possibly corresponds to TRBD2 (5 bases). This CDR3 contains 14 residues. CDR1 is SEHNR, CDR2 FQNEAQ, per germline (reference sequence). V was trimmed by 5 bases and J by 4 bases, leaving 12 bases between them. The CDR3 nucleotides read TGTGCCAGCAGCCGAGGGTCGCATAAAAACATTCAGTACTTC. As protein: CASSRGSHKNIQYF.

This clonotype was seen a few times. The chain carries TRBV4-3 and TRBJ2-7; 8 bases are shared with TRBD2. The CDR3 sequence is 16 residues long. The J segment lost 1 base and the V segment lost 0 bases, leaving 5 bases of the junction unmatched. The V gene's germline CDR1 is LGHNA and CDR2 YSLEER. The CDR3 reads CASSQEIGGGSYEQYF. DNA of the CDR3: TGCGCCAGCAGCCAAGAAATCGGGGGGGGATCCTACGAGCAGTACTTC.

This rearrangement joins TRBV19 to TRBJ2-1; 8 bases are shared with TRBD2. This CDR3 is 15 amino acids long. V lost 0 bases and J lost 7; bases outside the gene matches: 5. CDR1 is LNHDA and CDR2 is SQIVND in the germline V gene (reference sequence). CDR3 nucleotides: TGTGCCAGTAGTATAGACGGGGGGGCCGGTAATGAGCAGTTCTTC. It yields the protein CASSIDGGAGNEQFF.

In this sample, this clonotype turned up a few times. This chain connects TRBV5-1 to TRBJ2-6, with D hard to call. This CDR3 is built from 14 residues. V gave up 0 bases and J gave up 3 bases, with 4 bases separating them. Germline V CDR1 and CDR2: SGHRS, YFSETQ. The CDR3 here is CASSLAGGANVLTF. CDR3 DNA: TGCGCCAGCAGCTTGGCCGGTGGGGCCAACGTCCTGACTTTC.

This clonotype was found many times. The CDR3 DNA follows: TGTGCCAGCAGTTTAGGTACGGGGGCAGAGACCCAGTACTTC. It yields the protein CASSLGTGAETQYF. The chain links TRBV12-3 or TRBV12-4 to TRBJ2-5; D is perhaps TRBD1 or TRBD2 (6 bases each). CDR3 size: 14 residues. Trimming stripped 1 base from V and 4 bases from J, with 10 bases between.